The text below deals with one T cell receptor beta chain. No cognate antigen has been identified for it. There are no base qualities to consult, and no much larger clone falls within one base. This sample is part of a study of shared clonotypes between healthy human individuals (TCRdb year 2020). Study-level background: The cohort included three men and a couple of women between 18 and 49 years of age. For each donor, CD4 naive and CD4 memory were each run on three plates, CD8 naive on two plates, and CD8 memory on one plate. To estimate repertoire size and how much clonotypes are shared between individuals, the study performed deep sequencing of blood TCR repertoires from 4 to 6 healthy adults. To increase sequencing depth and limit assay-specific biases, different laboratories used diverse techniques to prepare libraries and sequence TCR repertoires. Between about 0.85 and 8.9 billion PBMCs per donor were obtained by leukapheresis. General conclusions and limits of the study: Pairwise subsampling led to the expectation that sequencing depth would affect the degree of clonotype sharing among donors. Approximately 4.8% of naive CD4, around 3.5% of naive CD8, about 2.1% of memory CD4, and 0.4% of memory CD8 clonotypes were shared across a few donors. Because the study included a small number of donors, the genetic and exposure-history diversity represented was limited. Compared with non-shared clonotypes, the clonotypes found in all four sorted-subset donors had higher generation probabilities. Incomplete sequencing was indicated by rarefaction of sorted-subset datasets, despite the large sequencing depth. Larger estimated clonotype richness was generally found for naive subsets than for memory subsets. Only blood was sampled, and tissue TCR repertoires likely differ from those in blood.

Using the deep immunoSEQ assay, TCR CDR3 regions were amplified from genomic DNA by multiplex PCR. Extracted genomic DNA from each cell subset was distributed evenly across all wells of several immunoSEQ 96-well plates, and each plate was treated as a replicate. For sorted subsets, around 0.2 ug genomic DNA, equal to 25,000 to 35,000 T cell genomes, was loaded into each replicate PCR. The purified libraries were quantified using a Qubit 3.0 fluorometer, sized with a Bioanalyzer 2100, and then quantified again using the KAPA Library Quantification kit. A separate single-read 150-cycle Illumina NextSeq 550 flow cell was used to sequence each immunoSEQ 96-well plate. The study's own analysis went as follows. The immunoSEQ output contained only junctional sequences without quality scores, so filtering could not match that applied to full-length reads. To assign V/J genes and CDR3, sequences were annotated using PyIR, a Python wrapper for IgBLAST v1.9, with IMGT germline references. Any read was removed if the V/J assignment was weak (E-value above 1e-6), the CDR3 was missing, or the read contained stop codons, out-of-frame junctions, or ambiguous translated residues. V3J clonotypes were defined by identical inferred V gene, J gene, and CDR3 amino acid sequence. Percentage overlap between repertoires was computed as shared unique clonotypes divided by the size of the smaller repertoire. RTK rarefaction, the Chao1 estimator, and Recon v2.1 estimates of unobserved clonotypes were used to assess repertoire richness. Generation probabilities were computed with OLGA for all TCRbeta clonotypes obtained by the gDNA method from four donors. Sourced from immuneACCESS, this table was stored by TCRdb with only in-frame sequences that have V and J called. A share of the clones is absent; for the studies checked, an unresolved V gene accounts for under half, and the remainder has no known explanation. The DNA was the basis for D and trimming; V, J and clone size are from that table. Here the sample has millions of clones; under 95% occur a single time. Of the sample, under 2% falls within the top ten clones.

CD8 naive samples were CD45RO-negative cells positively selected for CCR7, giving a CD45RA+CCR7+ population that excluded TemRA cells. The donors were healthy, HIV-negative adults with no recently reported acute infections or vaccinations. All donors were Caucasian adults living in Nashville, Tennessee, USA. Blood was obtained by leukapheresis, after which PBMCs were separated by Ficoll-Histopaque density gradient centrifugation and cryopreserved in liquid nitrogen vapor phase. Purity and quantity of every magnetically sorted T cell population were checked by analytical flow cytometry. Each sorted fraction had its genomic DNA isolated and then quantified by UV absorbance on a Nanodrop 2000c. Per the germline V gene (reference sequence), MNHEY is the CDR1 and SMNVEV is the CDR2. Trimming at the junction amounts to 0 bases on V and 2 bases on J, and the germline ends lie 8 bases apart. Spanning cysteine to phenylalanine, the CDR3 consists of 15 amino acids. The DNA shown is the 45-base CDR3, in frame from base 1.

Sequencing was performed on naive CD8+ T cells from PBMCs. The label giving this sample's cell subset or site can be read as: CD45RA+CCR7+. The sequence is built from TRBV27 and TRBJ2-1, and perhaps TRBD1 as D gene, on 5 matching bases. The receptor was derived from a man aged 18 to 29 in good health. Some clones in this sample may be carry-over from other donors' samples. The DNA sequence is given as TGTGCCAGCAGTTTATCGGAGACAGCCTACAATGAGCAGTTCTTC. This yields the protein CASSLSETAYNEQFF.